This record concerns one TCR beta chain sequence. Its antigen is undetermined. Clones were sequenced by immunoSEQ multiplex PCR, and TCRdb holds only the in-frame ones, with some missing. The sample has 120,000 or so clones, just under 95% seen once. These data originate in a study of T cell responses to AZD1222 COVID-19 vaccine. Study outcomes and limitations: Clonal diversity may have been underestimated in mostly white British donors. Only 5 or 6 AZD1222 recipients tested seropositive at baseline.

CDR1 and CDR2 (germline): MNHNY, SVGAGI (reference sequence). The CDR3 spans 14 residues. V dropped 11 bases and J dropped 3 bases, with 16 bases sitting between them. V and J are TRBV6-6 and TRBJ1-4; D gene uncertain. This receptor was obtained from an adult in good health. The sample in question was peripheral blood, obtained on day 0 of AZD1222 vaccination. The CDR3 DNA is TGTGCCCCCCACCCCCGTTCCCCTAATGAAAAACTGTTTTTT. Encoded protein: CAPHPRSPNEKLFF.